The clone carrying this T cell receptor (beta chain) appeared a few times. Its matching antigen is unknown. The data derive from a study of T cell repertoires in cytomegalovirus infection. TCRdb called the reads again in MiXCR, with one record for every CDR3 protein. The repertoire includes approximately 990,000 distinct CDR3 sequences, 30% to 40% of them detected once, and around 15% sits in the top ten. V was pared by 0 bases and J by 4 bases, with 9 bases between. CDR3 length: 14 residues. Germline values: CDR1 DFQATT, CDR2 SNEGSKA (reference sequence). This receptor was obtained from a human donor in good health (CMV status not recorded). Some clones in this sample may be carry-over from other donors' samples. This sample comprised cultured CD8+ T cells from PBMCs, obtained from culture after CMV antigen stimulation. The J gene is TRBJ2-2, the V gene TRBV20-1; D may be TRBD2 (5 bases). The CDR3 nucleotides read TGCAGTGCTAGAGAACGGGGAGTCACCGGGGAGCTGTTTTTT. The encoded protein is CSARERGVTGELFF.